These 22 T cell receptor gamma chains were sequenced from one sample in a study of γδ T cells in repeated Plasmodium falciparum infection. TCRdb re-called the multiplex PCR reads via CATT. The data show 25,000 to 35,000 gamma-chain clones, almost 1.5% seen once. Flow sorting of PBMC yielded separate Vgamma9/Vdelta2+ and Vdelta2-negative gammadelta T cell populations for bulk repertoire analysis. Sequenced input: gamma-delta T cells from blood. These receptors came from a pool of human donors (malaria-infected and uninfected, not separated).

This clone was counted ten times or more. TCRdb's entry gives the protein of a much larger clone, which mismatches this DNA's translation at residue 9, likely from a read error; the protein reported here is translated from the DNA. The V gene is TRGV8, the J gene TRGJP2. The CDR3 consists of 15 residues. CDR1 and CDR2 from the germline V gene are VENAVY and YDSYNSRV. The V gene end was trimmed by 0 bases and the J gene end by 6 bases; junction bases not matched to a gene: 7. The CDR3 spells CATWDRDGGDWIKTF. The DNA of the CDR3 is TGTGCCACCTGGGATAGGGACGGTGGTGATTGGATCAAGACGTTT.

In regard to this clone: TCRdb's protein for this DNA is that of a much larger clone and differs from the translation at residue 7, likely a read error; the protein shown is the DNA translation. J is TRGJ1 or TRGJ2 and V is TRGV4. CDR1 and CDR2 from the germline V gene are EGSTGY and YDSYTSSV. The ends lost 6 bases at V and 2 bases at J; junction bases unmatched: 7. CDR3 length equals 13 residues. CDR3 region: CATWSTDYYKKLF. CDR3 in DNA: TGTGCCACCTGGTCCACGGATTATTATAAGAAACTCTTT.

This clone has only a few counts. A far bigger clonotype differs at one base, so this is likely a read error. In the same sample, other DNA sequences code for this CDR3. The CDR3 DNA reads as TGTGCCTTGTGGGAGGTGCGTTTTTATTATAAGAAGCTCTTT. As protein: CALWEVRFYYKKLF. No J gene was assigned, while the V gene was called as TRGV9. Germline assignment: CDR1 GITISATS and CDR2 ISYDGTV (reference sequence). The CDR3 spans 14 residues.

As concerns this clone: A read error is likely here: a far larger clone is one base away. Other nucleotide sequences in the sample specify the same CDR3. The chain couples TRGV9 to TRGJP. The J gene, not given by TCRdb, was assigned here from a germline match of the nucleotide sequence. The germline V gene encodes CDR1 GITISATS and CDR2 ISYDGTV (reference sequence). The CDR3 spans 17 residues. The CDR3 nucleotides are TGTGCCCTGTGGGAGACTCTTATTGAGTTGGGCAAAAAAATCAAGGTATTT. Protein product: CALWETLIELGKKIKVF.

On this clone: The mismatch at residue 13 between this DNA's translation and the TCRdb protein of a much larger clone likely reflects a read error; the protein shown is translated from the DNA. The rearrangement uses TRGV9 and TRGJP. This CDR3 is 20 amino acids long. CDR1 is GITISATS and CDR2 is ISYDGTV in the germline V gene (reference sequence). In DNA, the CDR3 is TGTGCCTTGTGGGAGGTCTGGTCTCTATTAGGAGAGATGGGCAAAAAAATCAAGGTATTT. Translating gives CALWEVWSLLGEMGKKIKVF.

This clone was seen only a few times. Since a far larger clone is one base different, this is likely a read error. Other DNA sequences from this sample encode an identical CDR3 as well. No J gene was named, though the V gene is TRGV9. CDR3 length equals 13 residues. CDR1 and CDR2 (germline): GITISATS, ISYDGTV (reference sequence). The DNA of the CDR3 is TGTGCCTTGTGGGAGGGCCCAGGTTGGTTTAAGATATTT. As protein: CALWEGPGWFKIF.

This clone was seen repeatedly, ten times or more. The rearrangement joins TRGV4 to TRGJP1. Germline assignment: CDR1 EGSTGY and CDR2 YDSYTSSV. CDR3 length: 14 residues. The V and J ends lost 4 bases and 0 bases, in that order; junction bases with no gene match: 2. The CDR3 loop reads CATWDYTTGWFKIF. The CDR3 DNA sequence: TGTGCCACCTGGGACTATACCACTGGTTGGTTCAAGATATTT.

This clone was counted many times. This chain joins TRGV3 and TRGJP. The J gene was missing in TCRdb and was found by matching the end of the DNA to germline. V dropped 0 bases and J dropped 6; count of bases not matched to a gene: 5. The length of the CDR3 is 17 residues. Germline CDR1 is VTNTFY and CDR2 is YDVSTARD (reference sequence). The CDR3, as DNA: TGTGCCACCTGGGACAGGCCGCGAGAGTTGGGCAAAAAAATCAAGGTATTT. This gives the protein CATWDRPRELGKKIKVF.

The genes are TRGV4 and TRGJP1. TCRdb offers no J gene call, so here the DNA was matched to germline to obtain one. The CDR3 extends over 15 amino acids. The J segment lost 0 bases and the V segment lost 6 bases, leaving 7 bases of the junction unmatched. Germline CDR1 is EGSTGY and CDR2 is YDSYTSSV. In nucleotides, the CDR3 is TGTGCCACCTGGATAATGTATACCACTGGTTGGTTCAAGATATTT. It specifies CATWIMYTTGWFKIF.

This clone has at least ten counts. Since a far larger clone is one base different, this is likely a read error. This specimen includes other DNA sequences encoding the same CDR3. V gene assignment gives TRGV2, but the J gene was left uncalled. The CDR3 is made up of 13 amino acids. The germline V gene encodes CDR1 EGSNGY and CDR2 YDSYNSKV. The CDR3 nucleotides read TGTGCCACCTGGGACGGGCAGGGTTATAAGAAGCTCTTT. Residues: CATWDGQGYKKLF.

This clone turned up a few times. The protein given by TCRdb reflects a much larger clone and differs at residue 13 from this DNA's translation, likely from a read error; the protein shown is the DNA's translation. This sequence joins TRGV9 and TRGJP. TCRdb offers no J gene call, so here the DNA was matched to germline to obtain one. This CDR3 has 17 amino acids. Germline values: CDR1 GITISATS, CDR2 ISYDGTV (reference sequence). The CDR3 region has the DNA TGTGCCTTGTGGGAGGTGATAGAAGAGTTGGGCAAAAGAATCAAGGTATTT. This translates into CALWEVIEELGKRIKVF.

The sample holds many counts of this clone. A far larger clone is a single base away, which makes a read error likely. In the same sample, other DNA sequences code for this CDR3. This chain connects TRGV9 to TRGJP. TCRdb offers no J gene call, so here the DNA was matched to germline to obtain one. Germline loops: CDR1 GITISATS, CDR2 ISYDGTV (reference sequence). The CDR3 is 16 residues long. The CDR3 reads CALWEVVELGKKIKVF. Here the CDR3 DNA reads TGTGCCCTGTGGGAGGTGGTGGAGTTGGGCAAAAAAATCAAGGTATTT.

This clone showed up many times. The chain carries TRGV2 and TRGJP1. The J gene was not available in TCRdb and was assigned here by matching the DNA to germline segments. J gave up 3 bases and V 0 bases, and 4 bases lay outside the gene matches. CDR1 is EGSNGY and CDR2 is YDSYNSKV in the germline V gene. The length of the CDR3 is 15 residues. CDR3 residues: CATWDGPATGWFKIF. The CDR3, as DNA: TGTGCCACCTGGGACGGGCCGGCCACTGGTTGGTTCAAGATATTT.

Comments on this clone: The mismatch at residue 4 between this DNA's translation and the TCRdb protein of a much larger clone likely reflects a read error; the protein shown is translated from the DNA. The CDR3 spells CATRDERNKKLF. CDR3 in DNA: TGTGCCACCCGGGACGAGAGGAATAAGAAACTCTTT. The chain uses TRGV2 and TRGJ1 or TRGJ2. The J gene, left out of TCRdb, was set here by checking the DNA against germline. Germline CDR1 is EGSNGY and CDR2 is YDSYNSKV. The CDR3 loop spans 12 amino acids.

This clone came up many times. The mismatch at residue 3 between this DNA's translation and the TCRdb protein of a much larger clone likely reflects a read error; the protein shown is translated from the DNA. The V gene is TRGV5, the J gene TRGJ1 or TRGJ2. This CDR3 has 13 amino acids. Germline V CDR1 and CDR2: VINAFY, YDVSNSKD. In DNA form, the CDR3 reads TGTGCCCCCTGGGACAGGCTGGCCTATAAGAAACTCTTT. Encoded protein: CAPWDRLAYKKLF.

As concerns this clone: TCRdb's entry gives the protein of a much larger clone, which mismatches this DNA's translation at residue 16, likely from a read error; the protein reported here is translated from the DNA. The V gene call is TRGV9, and the J gene call is absent. Germline V CDR1 and CDR2: GITISATS, ISYDGTV (reference sequence). This CDR3 spans 18 amino acids. CDR3 sequence reads: CALWEVYSPRLGKKIEVF. The CDR3 DNA reads TGTGCCTTGTGGGAGGTGTATAGCCCAAGGTTGGGCAAAAAAATCGAGGTATTT.

Many counts were recorded for this clone. The CDR3 region is CATWEGLWKLF. CDR3 bases: TGTGCCACCTGGGAGGGCTTATGGAAACTCTTT. The chain combines TRGV5 with TRGJ1 or TRGJ2. The trim removed 4 bases at V and 12 bases at J, leaving 9 bases unmatched. In germline, CDR1 is VINAFY, CDR2 YDVSNSKD. This CDR3 has 11 amino acids.

This clone was observed many times. TCRdb shows a much larger clone's protein in place of this DNA's translation, and the two differ at residue 8, likely through a read error; the protein shown is translated from the DNA. The chain joins TRGV9 to TRGJ1 or TRGJ2. TCRdb offers no J gene call, so here the DNA was matched to germline to obtain one. Germline assignment: CDR1 GITISATS and CDR2 ISYDGTV (reference sequence). After removal of 0 bases from V and 0 bases from J, the junction contained 11 bases not matched to a gene. This CDR3 comprises 17 residues. Here the CDR3 reads CALWEVDLRPNYYKKLF. The CDR3 nucleotides read TGTGCCTTGTGGGAGGTGGACCTCAGACCGAATTATTATAAGAAACTCTTT.

This clone occurred a few times. A far larger clone differs by one base, so this is likely a read error. Other DNA sequences in this sample translate to the same CDR3. This chain's CDR3 is CATWDRKQKLF. In DNA form, the CDR3 reads TGTGCCACCTGGGATAGGAAACAGAAACTCTTT. J is TRGJ1 or TRGJ2 and V is TRGV8. TCRdb lists no J gene, so it was determined here by aligning the DNA to germline. CDR1 is VENAVY and CDR2 is YDSYNSRV in the germline V gene. The J segment lost 11 bases and the V segment lost 0 bases, leaving 4 bases of the junction unmatched. This CDR3 contains 11 residues.

Points on this clone: This likely stems from a read error, as it lies one base from a far larger clone. The identical CDR3 is also encoded by other nucleotide sequences in the sample. This chain links TRGV4 with TRGJ1 or TRGJ2. No J gene was available from TCRdb, and it was assigned here by a germline match of the DNA. The CDR3 contains 11 residues. Germline V gene data show CDR1 as EGSTGY and CDR2 as YDSYTSSV. Here the CDR3 reads CATWDGPKKLF. Written as DNA, the CDR3 is TGTGCCACTTGGGATGGGCCCAAGAAACTCTTT.

The table lists this clone with a few counts. TCRdb's protein, taken from a much larger clone, differs from this DNA's translation at residue 4, likely owing to a read error; the protein displayed comes from the DNA. The J gene is TRGJ1 or TRGJ2, the V gene TRGV3. TCRdb is silent on the J gene; assignment here came from matching the DNA to germline. The germline gives CDR1 VTNTFY, CDR2 YDVSTARD (reference sequence). This CDR3 has 13 amino acids. CDR3 DNA sequence: TGTGCCACCTGTGACATAAGCTATTATAAGAAACTCTTT. As protein: CATCDISYYKKLF.

This clone was recorded at least ten times. The chain employs TRGV2 and TRGJP2. V lost 4 bases and J lost 2; bases outside the gene matches: 4. There are 14 residues in the CDR3. Germline assignment: CDR1 EGSNGY and CDR2 YDSYNSKV. Here the CDR3 reads CATWEESSDWIKTF. In nucleotides, the CDR3 is TGTGCCACCTGGGAGGAAAGTAGTGATTGGATCAAGACGTTT.